A single sample is the source of the 27 T cell receptor beta chains below, sequenced in a study of CD8+ T cells in alopecia areata. The authors extracted RNA and reverse transcribed it into cDNA as the sequencing template. Profiling relied on immunoSEQ multiplex PCR, and the TCRdb table lists in-frame clones only, not all of them. Among some 180,000 clones listed, around three fifths were seen once. Sequenced material: CD8+ T cells sorted from blood. The receptor set was obtained from a human donor in good health.

This clone came up a few times. The CDR3 DNA sequence: TGTGCCAGCAGCCTCAGTACGGGGACCGATAACTATGGCTACACCTTC. Its translation: CASSLSTGTDNYGYTF. J is TRBJ1-2 and V is TRBV7-8; maybe TRBD1 (5 bases). The CDR3 has 16 residues. The V gene's germline CDR1 is SGHVS and CDR2 FQNEAQ. V was trimmed by 5 bases and J by 1 base, leaving 17 bases between them. The full variable domain, completed using reference TRBV7-8 and TRBJ1-2, is GAGVSQSPRYKVAKRGQDVALRCDPISGHVSLFWYQQALGQGPEFLTYFQNEAQLDKSGLPSDRFFAERPEGSVSTLKIQRTQQEDSAVYLCASSLSTGTDNYGYTFGSGTRLTVV.

The chain combines TRBV7-2 with TRBJ2-1, with 7 bases matching TRBD2. The junction had 8 bases not matched to a gene; V was cut back by 3 bases and J by 0 bases. The length of the CDR3 is 17 residues. In germline, CDR1 is SGHTA, CDR2 FQGNSA. The CDR3 DNA reads TGTGCCAGCAGCTTGGGGAGGGGTGGCGGCTCCTACAATGAGCAGTTCTTC. Its protein product is CASSLGRGGGSYNEQFF.

This clone was counted only a few times. The V gene is TRBV7-9, the J gene TRBJ1-2; unclear D gene. CDR1 is SEHNR and CDR2 is FQNEAQ in the germline V gene (reference sequence). The CDR3 sequence is 12 residues long. The ends were cut back, 3 bases at V and 4 bases at J, with 6 bases in the middle. The CDR3 coding sequence is TGTGCCAGCAGCTTGGAGGCCTATGGCTACACCTTC. The encoded protein is CASSLEAYGYTF.

This sequence joins TRBV29-1 and TRBJ1-5; D is unclear. The V end was cut by 4 bases, the J end by 7 bases, with 14 bases between. The CDR3 runs 13 residues. Germline CDR1 reads SQVTM; CDR2 reads ANQGSEA. CDR3 nucleotides: TGCAGCGTTGTTTATATGTCGGACCAGCCCCAGCATTTT. Amino acid sequence: CSVVYMSDQPQHF.

In DNA, the CDR3 is TGCGCCAGCAGCCAAGGGTCCAGCGCTTCCTATGGCTACACCTTC. Protein: CASSQGSSASYGYTF. The V and J genes are TRBV4-1 and TRBJ1-2, with D unresolved. Germline values: CDR1 MGHRA, CDR2 YSYEKL. This CDR3 spans 15 amino acids. The V end was cut by 1 base, the J end by 4 bases, with 13 bases between.

The chain couples TRBV4-1 to TRBJ1-1, with D unresolved. The CDR3 has 15 residues. V lost 8 bases and J lost 0, with 16 bases in between. Germline V lookup: CDR1 MGHRA, CDR2 YSYEKL. The DNA of the CDR3 is TGCGCCAGCGGGGTGGTACAAGGAATGAACACTGAAGCTTTCTTT. Translated: CASGVVQGMNTEAFF.

The chain recombines TRBV19 with TRBJ2-3; 7 nucleotides match TRBD2. V shed 5 bases and J 0 bases; nucleotides not matched to a gene: 8. The germline gives CDR1 LNHDA, CDR2 SQIVND (reference sequence). The CDR3 consists of 16 residues. The CDR3 nucleotides are TGTGCCAGTAGTGCCCGACTAGCAGCGAGCACAGATACGCAGTATTTT. Translated: CASSARLAASTDTQYF.

On this clone: The same CDR3 arises from other DNA sequences in this sample as well. The chain uses TRBV7-9 and TRBJ2-5; 7 nucleotides align to TRBD2. The ends lost 5 bases at V and 4 bases at J; junction bases unmatched: 4. CDR3 size: 13 residues. Germline CDR1 reads SEHNR; CDR2 reads FQNEAQ (reference sequence). CDR3 DNA: TGTGCCAGCAGCCCGCCGGGAGGAGAGACCCAGTACTTC. Amino acid sequence: CASSPPGGETQYF.

This chain uses TRBV6-6 with TRBJ1-5, with TRBD1 identical over 8 bases. The CDR3 totals 16 residues. The junction had 8 bases not matched to a gene; V was cut back by 5 bases and J by 2 bases. CDR1 is MNHNY, CDR2 SVGAGI, per germline (reference sequence). This CDR3 is CASSPGWGQGNQPQHF. Here the CDR3 DNA reads TGTGCCAGCAGTCCGGGTTGGGGACAGGGCAATCAGCCCCAGCATTTT.

This clone appeared many times. In nucleotides, the CDR3 is TGTGCCAGCAGTGAGGTAGCAGGAGGAGATACGCAGTATTTT. Its protein product is CASSEVAGGDTQYF. This sequence joins TRBV6-4 and TRBJ2-3, with D possibly being TRBD2 (5 bases). V lost 3 bases, J lost 5 bases, and 12 bases lay in between. The CDR3 has 14 amino acids. Germline lookup yields CDR1 MRHNA and CDR2 SNTAGT.

This rearrangement joins TRBV7-9 to TRBJ1-2; 7 bases line up with TRBD1. Looked up from germline, CDR1 is SEHNR and CDR2 is FQNEAQ (reference sequence). Trimming at V came to 4 bases and at J to 11 bases, leaving 7 bases not matched to a gene. CDR3 length: 12 amino acids. The CDR3: CASSSGRGEYTF. The CDR3 DNA reads TGTGCCAGCAGCTCCGGCAGGGGGGAATACACCTTC.

The chain is built from TRBV7-3 and TRBJ2-2, with TRBD1 matching 10 bases. With V trimmed by 3 bases and J by 6 bases, 4 bases remained unmatched. The CDR3 has 15 residues. Germline V gene data show CDR1 as SGHTA and CDR2 as FQGTGA. The CDR3 spells CASSFRDRGPGELFF. The CDR3 DNA follows: TGTGCCAGCAGCTTCCGGGACAGGGGCCCCGGGGAGCTGTTTTTT. The full variable domain, its missing parts supplied by reference TRBV7-3 and TRBJ2-2, is GAGVSQTPSNKVTEKGKYVELRCDPISGHTALYWYRQSLGQGPEFLIYFQGTGAADDSGLPNDRFFAVRPEGSVSTLKIQRTERGDSAVYLCASSFRDRGPGELFFGEGSRLTVL.

The J gene is TRBJ2-2, the V gene TRBV15; D might be TRBD2 (5 bases). The CDR3 consists of 15 residues. CDR1 and CDR2 (germline): LNHNV, YYDKDF (reference sequence). The V and J ends lost 4 bases and 4 bases respectively, with 13 bases between them. Here the CDR3 reads CATSIQHEGTGELFF. CDR3 DNA: TGTGCCACCAGCATACAGCACGAGGGCACCGGGGAGCTGTTTTTT.

The J gene is TRBJ2-1, the V gene TRBV13; tentatively, D is TRBD1 (5 bases). Trimming shortened V by 2 bases and J by 10 bases, and 15 bases separated the two germline ends. The germline V gene has CDR1 PRHDT and CDR2 FYEKMQ (reference sequence). The CDR3 has 14 amino acids. CDR3 coding DNA: TGTGCCAGCAGCTTAACGGCAGGGCCTAAGGAGCAGTTCTTC. It translates to CASSLTAGPKEQFF.

This rearrangement joins TRBV25-1 to TRBJ2-5; TRBD2 might be the D (5 bases). Trimming pared 4 bases from V and 5 bases from J, leaving 14 bases between. This CDR3 has 14 residues. Germline CDR1 and CDR2: MGHDK and SYGVNS. CDR3 sequence: CASSGSPGGETQYF. The DNA of the CDR3 is TGTGCCAGCAGTGGCAGCCCGGGCGGGGAGACCCAGTACTTC.

CDR3 loop: CASSRGDQPQHF. The CDR3 nucleotides read TGTGCCAGCAGCCGTGGGGATCAGCCCCAGCATTTT. The chain combines TRBV5-6 with TRBJ1-5, with D hard to call. Trimming cost V 4 bases and J 5 bases, with 7 bases left between them. The CDR3 runs to 12 residues. The germline gives CDR1 SGHDT, CDR2 YYEEEE. The full variable domain, completed using reference TRBV5-6 and TRBJ1-5, is DAGVTQSPTHLIKTRGQQVTLRCSPKSGHDTVSWYQQALGQGPQFIFQYYEEEERQRGNFPDRFSGHQFPNYSSELNVNALLLGDSALYLCASSRGDQPQHFGDGTRLSIL.

The CDR3 loop reads CASGSPGDRPSYEQYF. CDR3 DNA: TGTGCTAGTGGGTCCCCCGGGGACAGGCCCTCCTACGAGCAGTACTTC. The rearrangement joins TRBV12-5 to TRBJ2-7; TRBD1 matches at 8 bases. Germline values: CDR1 LGHNT, CDR2 FRNRAP. The CDR3 totals 16 residues. Trimming at V came to 6 bases and at J to 0 bases, leaving 10 bases not matched to a gene.

This chain uses TRBV13 with TRBJ1-2; unclear D gene. V dropped 5 bases and J dropped 5 bases, with 12 bases sitting between them. The length of the CDR3 is 13 residues. Per the germline V gene, CDR1 is PRHDT and CDR2 is FYEKMQ (reference sequence). The CDR3 is CASSVGGRYGYTF. CDR3 nucleotide sequence: TGTGCCAGCAGCGTTGGAGGTCGGTATGGCTACACCTTC.

The chain links TRBV7-9 to TRBJ2-5, with D perhaps matching TRBD2 (6 bases). The CDR3 is made up of 13 amino acids. Germline CDR1 reads SEHNR; CDR2 reads FQNEAQ (reference sequence). Deletions cut 4 bases from V and 4 bases from J, with 10 bases between. CDR3 in DNA: TGTGCCAGCAGCTCATCCGGGGGAGAGACCCAGTACTTC. Translated: CASSSSGGETQYF.

This chain uses TRBV5-6 with TRBJ1-4, with D unclear. Trimming took 0 bases from V and 4 from J, leaving 7 bases between them. This CDR3 has 14 residues. Germline V lookup: CDR1 SGHDT, CDR2 YYEEEE. CDR3 in amino acids: CASSLGVFNEKLFF. The CDR3 nucleotides are TGTGCCAGCAGCTTGGGTGTTTTTAATGAAAAACTGTTTTTT.

The chain is built from TRBV15 and TRBJ2-7, with TRBD1 identical over 7 bases. J was trimmed by 3 bases and V by 3 bases; bases with no gene match: 5. Germline CDR1 and CDR2: LNHNV and YYDKDF (reference sequence). The CDR3 is 14 amino acids. CDR3 coding DNA: TGTGCCACCAGCAGGGGATCAGGGGGCTACGAGCAGTACTTC. It specifies CATSRGSGGYEQYF.

This clone showed up just once. The V and J genes are TRBV5-1 and TRBJ1-1; a possible D gene is TRBD1 (6 bases). The CDR3 sequence is 15 residues long. Germline V gives CDR1 SGHRS, CDR2 YFSETQ. V was trimmed by 4 bases and J by 3 bases, leaving 16 bases between them. The CDR3 region is CASSPGTGPDTEAFF. The CDR3, as DNA: TGCGCCAGCAGCCCTGGTACAGGGCCGGACACTGAAGCTTTCTTT.

This clone has just one count. The CDR3: CASSQAGDVQETQYF. The CDR3 region has the DNA TGTGCCAGCAGCCAAGCGGGGGATGTCCAAGAGACCCAGTACTTC. The genes are TRBV4-2 and TRBJ2-5; a weak D match, TRBD2 (6 bases). This CDR3 has 15 residues. The germline CDR1 and CDR2 sequences are LGHNA and YNFKEQ. With 1 base removed from V and 1 base from J, the gap between germline ends came to 10 bases.

This clone was observed once. The gene calls are TRBV7-2 and TRBJ2-5; D possibly corresponds to TRBD2 (6 bases). Trimming shortened V by 4 bases and J by 7 bases, and 19 bases separated the two germline ends. In germline, CDR1 is SGHTA, CDR2 FQGNSA. The CDR3 has 15 residues. CDR3 residues: CASSSGRGSKATQYF. The CDR3 nucleotides read TGTGCCAGCAGCTCCGGCCGGGGGTCCAAAGCGACCCAGTACTTC.

This clone was found once. V and J are TRBV2 and TRBJ2-2; D remains unclear. The germline gives CDR1 SNHLY, CDR2 FYNNEI. The CDR3 contains 13 residues. V lost 3 bases and J lost 7, with 9 bases in between. The CDR3 DNA reads TGTGCCAGCAGTGACACCCCCTTCGGGGAGCTGTTTTTT. Translation gives CASSDTPFGELFF.

The J gene is TRBJ1-2, the V gene TRBV27; D uncertain. The CDR3 spans 13 residues. V dropped 0 bases and J dropped 5 bases, with 7 bases sitting between them. Germline CDR1 MNHEY, CDR2 SMNVEV (reference sequence). CDR3 sequence reads: CASSLSSSYGYTF. The CDR3 coding sequence is TGTGCCAGCAGTTTATCGAGTAGTTATGGCTACACCTTC.

J is TRBJ1-1 and V is TRBV4-1; no reliable D call. This CDR3 is 16 amino acids long. The V end lost 2 bases, the J end lost 0 bases, and 13 bases lay between the germline ends. Germline loops: CDR1 MGHRA, CDR2 YSYEKL. CDR3 loop: CASSQPRTALNTEAFF. CDR3 DNA sequence: TGCGCCAGCAGCCAACCCAGGACGGCCTTGAACACTGAAGCTTTCTTT.